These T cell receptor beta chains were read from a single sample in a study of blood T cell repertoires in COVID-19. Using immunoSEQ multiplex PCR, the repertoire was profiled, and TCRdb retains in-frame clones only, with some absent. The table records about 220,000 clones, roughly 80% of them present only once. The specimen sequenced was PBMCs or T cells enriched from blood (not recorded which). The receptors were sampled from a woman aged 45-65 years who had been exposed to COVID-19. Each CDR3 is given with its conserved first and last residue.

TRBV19 CASSQGLTDTQYF
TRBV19 CASTERSSYNEQFF
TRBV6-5 CASREGAQPQHF
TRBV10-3 CAISETRGNYGYTF
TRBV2 CASSATGGANEAFF
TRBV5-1 CASSTGGPQELFF
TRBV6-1 CASQPGQRTGELFF
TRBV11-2 CASSRDRGDTQYF
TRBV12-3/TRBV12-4 CASSLFGVSEAFF
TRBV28 CASSPPGQSKKLFF
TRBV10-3 CAISESNRNYGYTF
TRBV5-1 CASQKGAGRNEQFF
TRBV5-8 CASSLGAGAYTGELFF
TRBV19 CASSIRTQGVSYNSPLHF
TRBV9 CASSAVGGPGELFF
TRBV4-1 CASSQPGTKGNTIYF
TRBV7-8 CASSGQGLVVGEQFF
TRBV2 CASREDRANTGELFF
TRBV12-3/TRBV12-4 CASSLGAGSGYTF
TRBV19 CASSRLRDYGYTF
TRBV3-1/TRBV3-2 CASSPGIGKTGELFF
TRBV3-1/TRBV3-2 CASSLTSGGHTQYF
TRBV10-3 CAIRAGGNYGYTF
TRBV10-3 CAISESILDHQETQYF
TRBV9 CASSPALDREAFF
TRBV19 CASSIDRDQPQHF
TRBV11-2 CASSLGGAGTWETQYF
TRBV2 CASSVRLNQPQHF
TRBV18 CASSPLQGDRGDTQYF
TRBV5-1 CASSPDRAYEQYF
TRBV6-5 CASSPDRGLTEAFF
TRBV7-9 CASSPRGYGGKSSYNEQFF
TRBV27 CASSFTGRTNYGYTF
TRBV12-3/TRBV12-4 CASIGPINTEAFF
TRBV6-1 CASSEVQHSYEQYF
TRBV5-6 CASSAGQGDYGYTF
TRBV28 CASSSREGEKLFF
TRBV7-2 CASSFRGPNQPQHF
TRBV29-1 CSVARDRVKGYTF
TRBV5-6 CASSLGYSYGYTF
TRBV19 CASSIRQGGNTEAFF
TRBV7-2 CASSLGLAGGGETQYF
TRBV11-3 CASSLVGGTEAFF
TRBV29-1 CSVAAGQGLYEQYF
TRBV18 CASSPLPGGETQYF
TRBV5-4 CASSLRRLAGGGPYNEQFF
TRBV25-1 CASSTTGTGTSYEQYF
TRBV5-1 CASSLVGQPNNYGYTF
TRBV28 CASRPGQVEKLFF
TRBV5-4 CASSLGATQETQYF
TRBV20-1 CSASSVDSPYNEQFF
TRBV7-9 CASSSSTEAFF
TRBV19 CASSPSTASNQPQHF
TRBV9 CASSPSSGRRLAEAFF
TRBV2 CASSVGPGQGNYEQYF
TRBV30 CAWSVGSYNSPLHF
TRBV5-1 CASSLDRRGGRETQYF
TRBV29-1 CSVEDRRGTQNTEAFF